The T cell receptor beta chain described here comes from a study of T-cell memory formation after mild COVID-19. Study summary: Clusters were largely donor specific. Study-wide results and limits: Day 15 to 85 contracting clones showed balanced CD4/CD8; later expanders leaned CD4+. Shrinking CD4+ clones resided mostly in CM and EM, and CD8+ ones in EMRA.

This clonotype was seen a few times. Its antigen is currently unknown. V was pared by 6 bases and J by 0 bases, with 14 bases between. Germline lookup yields CDR1 MNHEY and CDR2 SVGAGI. This CDR3 spans 15 amino acids. Constant-segment primers and 5'RACE yielded cDNA libraries for TCR alpha and TCR beta, each carrying sample barcodes and UMIs. TCRdb passed the 5' RACE reads through MiXCR, listing each CDR3 protein once. This table has hundreds of thousands of distinct CDR3 sequences, approximately 15% appearing once. V and J are TRBV6-5 and TRBJ2-5; TRBD1 is a possible D gene (5 bases). This TCR was sampled from a young man who had mild COVID-19 (a few samples of this study predate the infection). Cell type and time point are not known. Sequencing used PBMCs or a T cell subset sorted from them (not recorded which). CDR3 in amino acids: CASREGARYQETQYF. The CDR3 bases are TGTGCCAGCAGGGAAGGGGCCCGGTACCAAGAGACCCAGTACTTC.